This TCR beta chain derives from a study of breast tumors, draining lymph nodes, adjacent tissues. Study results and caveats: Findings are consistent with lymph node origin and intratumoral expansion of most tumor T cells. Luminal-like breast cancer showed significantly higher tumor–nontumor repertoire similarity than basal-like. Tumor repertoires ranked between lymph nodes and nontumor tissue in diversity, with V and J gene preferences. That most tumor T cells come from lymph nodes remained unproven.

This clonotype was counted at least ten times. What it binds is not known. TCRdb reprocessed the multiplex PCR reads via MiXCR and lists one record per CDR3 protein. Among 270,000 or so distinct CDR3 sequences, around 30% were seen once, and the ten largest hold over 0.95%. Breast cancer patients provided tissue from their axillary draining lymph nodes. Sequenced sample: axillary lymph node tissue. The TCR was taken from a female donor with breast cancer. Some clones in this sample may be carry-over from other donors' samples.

The chain's CDR3 is CASGTSILRRTGELFF. In nucleotides, the CDR3 is TGTGCCAGCGGTACTAGTATATTAAGGAGGACCGGGGAGCTGTTTTTT. The chain joins TRBV7-2 to TRBJ2-2; weak D call: TRBD2 (5 bases). The V end lost 8 bases, the J end lost 5 bases, and 21 bases lay between the germline ends. In germline, CDR1 is SGHTA, CDR2 FQGNSA. CDR3 length: 16 amino acids.